The TCR beta chain described here comes from a study of T cells in Graves' hyperthyroidism and ophthalmopathy. The study defined stable Graves' hyperthyroidism as no ophthalmopathy progression within 18 months. Each patient was aged 18 to 65 and had newly diagnosed hyperthyroidism of under 2 months' duration. Orbital computed tomography, thyroid ultrasound, serum thyroxine and TRAb, and clinical symptoms together informed the diagnoses. RNA transcripts yielded amplified TCR beta CDR3 regions. During a first-round RT-PCR of the TCR CDR3, the HTBI primer set was used. MiXCR, applied by TCRdb to the multiplex PCR reads, yields one record per CDR3 protein. The repertoire holds about 590,000 distinct CDR3 sequences, approximately 14% seen once, with under 7.5% in the top ten. In its sample, this clonotype was seen a few times. The CDR3 consists of 17 residues. Per the germline V gene, CDR1 is LGHDT and CDR2 is YNNKEL (reference sequence). J lost 4 bases, V lost 5 bases, and 12 bases had no gene match.

Sequenced: blood. This rearrangement joins TRBV3-1 to TRBJ2-1, with TRBD2 matching 9 bases. This TCR was recovered from a woman aged 30 to 39 with Graves' hyperthyroidism. Here the CDR3 reads CASSRQGSGRKYNEQFF. In nucleotides, the CDR3 is TGTGCCAGCAGCAGGCAAGGGAGCGGGAGGAAGTACAATGAGCAGTTCTTC.